A single sample is the source of the 21 T cell receptor beta chains below, sequenced in a study of T cell repertoires in cytomegalovirus infection. TCRdb itself ran the reads through MiXCR, one entry per CDR3 protein. Of 150,000 to 200,000 distinct CDR3 sequences listed, roughly a fifth are singletons. The source material was PBMCs. The receptors derive from a human donor in good health (CMV status not recorded). Some clones in this sample may be carry-over from other donors' samples.

J is TRBJ2-3 and V is TRBV24-1; D remains ambiguous. Germline V gives CDR1 KGHDR, CDR2 SFDVKD. The CDR3 contains 15 residues. Trimming left V 1 base short and J 0 bases short, with 7 bases between. CDR3 protein: CATSDFRDSTDTQYF. The CDR3 region has the DNA TGTGCCACCAGTGATTTCCGAGACAGCACAGATACGCAGTATTTT.

This clonotype was seen many times. This chain connects TRBV7-2 to TRBJ2-5; D may be TRBD2 (5 bases). The V gene's germline CDR1 is SGHTA and CDR2 FQGNSA. V lost 1 base and J 9 bases, leaving 12 bases between the germline ends. The CDR3 covers 13 residues. The CDR3 region is CASSLVAERAQYF. CDR3 DNA: TGTGCCAGCAGCTTAGTCGCGGAGAGGGCCCAGTACTTC.

The sample holds a few counts of this clonotype. V usage is TRBV6-2 or TRBV6-3 and J usage is TRBJ2-1; 7 nucleotides match TRBD2. The CDR3 is 15 amino acids. After removal of 5 bases from V and 7 bases from J, the junction contained 11 bases not matched to a gene. Germline V gene data show CDR1 as MNHEY and CDR2 as SVGEGT. CDR3 in DNA: TGTGCCAGCAGTCACCCCTCGGCGGGAGTGAATGAGCAGTTCTTC. It translates to CASSHPSAGVNEQFF.

The chain couples TRBV7-9 to TRBJ2-1; 9 positions match TRBD2. The V segment lost 5 bases and the J segment 8 bases; nucleotides outside the gene matches: 7. CDR1 and CDR2 from the germline V gene are SEHNR and FQNEAQ (reference sequence). The length of the CDR3 is 14 residues. The DNA for the CDR3 is TGTGCCAGCAGCGGACTAGCGTTAACCCATGAGCAGTTCTTC. The encoded protein is CASSGLALTHEQFF.

This clonotype has more than one count but fewer than ten. This chain links TRBV15 with TRBJ2-3; D gene uncertain. Trimming left V 2 bases short and J 6 bases short, with 12 bases between. This CDR3 has 14 amino acids. From germline, CDR1 is LNHNV and CDR2 YYDKDF (reference sequence). DNA of the CDR3: TGTGCCACCAGCAGACAACTGTCCGGGGATACGCAGTATTTT. Amino acid sequence: CATSRQLSGDTQYF.

Many counts were recorded for this clonotype. This sequence joins TRBV7-2 and TRBJ2-1; 15 nucleotides match TRBD2. This CDR3 has 19 residues. V was pared by 5 bases and J by 3 bases, with 11 bases of the junction left unmatched. The germline CDR1 and CDR2 sequences are SGHTA and FQGNSA. The CDR3 coding sequence is TGTGCCAGCAGCCGACCCCGGACTAGCGGGAGGGGGGACTACAATGAGCAGTTCTTC. Translation: CASSRPRTSGRGDYNEQFF.

This chain links TRBV6-5 with TRBJ2-7, with D perhaps assigned TRBD1 or TRBD2 (6 bases each). The CDR3 covers 13 residues. Germline-derived CDR1 and CDR2 are MNHEY and SVGAGI. Trimming took off 3 bases at V and 4 bases at J, with 10 bases between the two ends. This CDR3 reads CASSYTGRYEQYF. DNA for the CDR3: TGTGCCAGCAGTTATACAGGGAGGTACGAGCAGTACTTC.

The V call is TRBV4-3, the J call TRBJ2-1; no firm D call. V was trimmed by 0 bases and J by 3 bases, leaving 9 bases between them. CDR3 length: 15 residues. Germline V gene sequence: CDR1 LGHNA, CDR2 YSLEER. The CDR3 region is CASSQDLGIYNEQFF. As DNA, the CDR3 is TGCGCCAGCAGCCAAGACCTAGGGATCTACAATGAGCAGTTCTTC.

The chain combines TRBV5-6 with TRBJ2-3; no clear D gene. Germline CDR1 SGHDT, CDR2 YYEEEE. V lost 3 bases and J lost 3, with 17 bases in between. The CDR3 contains 16 residues. In DNA form, the CDR3 reads TGTGCCAGCAGCTCTATACTTGGGCCTGGGACAGATACGCAGTATTTT. As protein: CASSSILGPGTDTQYF.

This chain connects TRBV27 to TRBJ1-5; 8 nucleotides agree with TRBD1. The CDR3 has 15 amino acids. Germline-derived CDR1 and CDR2 are MNHEY and SMNVEV (reference sequence). With V trimmed by 5 bases and J by 6 bases, 9 bases remained unmatched. CDR3 in amino acids: CASSPWQGAGQPQHF. CDR3 bases: TGTGCCAGCAGTCCCTGGCAGGGGGCCGGTCAGCCCCAGCATTTT.

V gene TRBV19 combines with J gene TRBJ2-3, with 7 bases aligning to TRBD2. Germline V lookup: CDR1 LNHDA, CDR2 SQIVND (reference sequence). Trimming took 2 bases from V and 2 from J; bases not matched to a gene: 4. This CDR3 has 15 amino acids. The CDR3: CASSIRGSHTDTQYF. Here the CDR3 DNA reads TGTGCCAGTAGTATACGCGGGAGCCACACAGATACGCAGTATTTT.

J is TRBJ2-1 and V is TRBV5-4; TRBD2 matches 11 bases. The CDR3 extends over 16 amino acids. The trim removed 3 bases at V and 7 bases at J, leaving 9 bases unmatched. The V gene's germline CDR1 is SGHNT and CDR2 YYREEE (reference sequence). CDR3 in DNA: TGTGCCAGCAGCTCCTTAACTAGCGGGAGTGGTAATGAGCAGTTCTTC. Translated: CASSSLTSGSGNEQFF.

The CDR3 DNA is TGTGCCAGCAGCTTAACTATGGGACAGGGGGCGACTGAAGCTTTCTTT. Protein: CASSLTMGQGATEAFF. The rearrangement uses TRBV7-8 and TRBJ1-1; 12 bases are a match to TRBD1. Trimming took 2 bases from V and 5 from J; bases not matched to a gene: 6. The CDR3 sequence is 16 residues long. Germline CDR1 SGHVS, CDR2 FQNEAQ.

This clonotype was detected many times. The gene calls are TRBV11-2 and TRBJ1-4; the match to TRBD1 covers 7 bases. V lost 2 bases to trimming and J lost 4 bases; unmatched junction nucleotides: 4. The CDR3 runs to 15 residues. Germline-derived CDR1 and CDR2 are SGHAT and FQNNGV. CDR3: CASSLSGQLNEKLFF. CDR3 coding DNA: TGTGCCAGCAGCTTATCGGGACAGCTTAATGAAAAACTGTTTTTT.

A few counts support this clonotype. This chain uses TRBV28 with TRBJ2-5; D may be TRBD1 or TRBD2 (5 bases each). This CDR3 spans 15 amino acids. Germline V gene lookup returns CDR1 MDHEN and CDR2 SYDVKM. V shed 1 base and J shed 5 bases, with 14 bases lying between them. In nucleotides, the CDR3 is TGTGCCAGCAGTTTATCGAGGGGCGGCACGGAGACCCAGTACTTC. This encodes CASSLSRGGTETQYF.

This clonotype was seen at least ten times. The V and J genes are TRBV11-2 and TRBJ2-1; 13 bases align to TRBD2. The CDR3 length is 16 residues. The V and J ends lost 6 bases and 9 bases, in that order; junction bases with no gene match: 11. In germline, CDR1 is SGHAT, CDR2 FQNNGV. The CDR3 loop reads CASSSTPGLAGPEQFF. The CDR3 DNA is TGTGCCAGCAGTTCGACACCGGGACTAGCGGGGCCTGAGCAGTTCTTC.

This clonotype was seen more than once but under ten times. V and J are TRBV12-3 or TRBV12-4 and TRBJ1-2; maybe TRBD1 (5 bases). V lost 3 bases and J 4 bases, leaving 18 bases between the germline ends. The CDR3 consists of 16 residues. CDR3 region: CASSFTDSLLFYGYTF. For the CDR3, the DNA is TGTGCCAGCAGTTTTACCGACAGCCTCTTATTCTATGGCTACACCTTC.

This clonotype has a handful of counts. This chain links TRBV12-3 or TRBV12-4 with TRBJ2-7; 7 nucleotides agree with TRBD1. The CDR3 loop spans 15 amino acids. J lost 1 base, V lost 6 bases, and 9 bases had no gene match. Written as DNA, the CDR3 is TGTGCCAGCAGCCCTACAGGGGTCCTGTCCTACGAGCAGTACTTC. Its protein is CASSPTGVLSYEQYF.

In this sample, this clonotype turned up a few times. The chain employs TRBV10-3 and TRBJ1-2; D is unresolved. Trimming cost V 0 bases and J 0 bases, with 8 bases left between them. Germline V gives CDR1 ENHRY, CDR2 SYGVKD. The CDR3 totals 15 residues. This CDR3 reads CAISESPVANYGYTF. CDR3 nucleotides: TGTGCCATCAGTGAGTCTCCAGTAGCTAACTATGGCTACACCTTC.

This clonotype was picked up a small number of times. The chain uses TRBV6-2 or TRBV6-3 and TRBJ2-7; 7 bases fit TRBD1. The V gene's germline CDR1 is MNHEY and CDR2 SVGEGT. This CDR3 has 15 amino acids. The ends lost 5 bases at V and 0 bases at J; junction bases unmatched: 7. The CDR3 nucleotides read TGTGCCAGCAGTCATCCGACAGGGAGCTCCTACGAGCAGTACTTC. Residues: CASSHPTGSSYEQYF.

The chain employs TRBV5-1 and TRBJ2-7; D is unresolved. Germline V lookup: CDR1 SGHRS, CDR2 YFSETQ. The V end was cut by 0 bases, the J end by 5 bases, with 12 bases between. CDR3 size: 14 residues. The CDR3 region is CASSLGSFTDEQYF. The CDR3 bases are TGCGCCAGCAGCTTGGGCAGCTTCACCGACGAGCAGTACTTC.